The sequence of this TCR beta chain was determined in a study of T cells in Graves' hyperthyroidism and ophthalmopathy. V was clipped by 4 bases and J by 1 base; unmatched bases: 5. CDR3 size: 16 residues. CDR1 and CDR2 (germline): SGHRS, YFSETQ. In this sample, this clonotype turned up many times. Authors of the study amplified TCR beta CDR3 regions from RNA transcripts. The study used the HTBI primer set for a first-round RT-PCR of the TCR CDR3. TCRdb analysed the multiplex PCR reads with MiXCR anew, one entry per CDR3 protein. The sample shows approximately 490,000 distinct CDR3 sequences, 20% to 25% of them seen only once.

The clonotype comes from a woman aged 70 to 79 with Graves' ophthalmopathy. The source material was blood. The rearrangement joins TRBV5-1 to TRBJ2-1, with 10 bases fitting TRBD1. CDR3 loop: CASSPGQGGSYNEQFF. CDR3 sequence (DNA): TGCGCCAGCAGCCCAGGACAGGGGGGATCCTACAATGAGCAGTTCTTC. Complete variable domain (other parts from reference TRBV5-1 and TRBJ2-1): KAGVTQTPRYLIKTRGQQVTLSCSPISGHRSVSWYQQTPGQGLQFLFEYFSETQRNKGNFPGRFSGRQFSNSRSEMNVSTLELGDSALYLCASSPGQGGSYNEQFFGPGTRLTVL.